This T cell receptor (beta chain) is drawn from a study of cytomegalovirus exposure and HLA in healthy donors (dated by TCRdb to about 2017). Context from the whole study: According to an earlier analysis of a few hundred of the donors, 150 million to 200 million T cells yielded over 100 million unique TCR beta sequences and more than 250 Gb of sequence data. Approximately 300 gigabases of sequencing data and around 85 million unique TCR sequences made up an early release that covered several hundred HLA-typed donors. The genetic ancestry cluster associated with self-reported Caucasian donors included around four fifths of the 398 genotyped donors. The study was designed to test whether signatures of past pathogen exposure could be identified by cataloging public T cell receptors. The T cell repertoires of several hundred subjects were profiled by immunosequencing and related to cytomegalovirus serostatus. A separate validation cohort of about 110 different subjects was used in addition to the approximately 640-subject first cohort. To predict cytomegalovirus infection status, the study combined high-throughput TCR immunosequencing, statistical association of individual TCRs with disease status, and machine learning. To study patterns of TCR occurrence, a later analysis re-analyzed previously published TCR beta repertoires from 600 to 750 donors and added high-resolution HLA genotyping. In the later analysis, no new phenotypic data were used to find candidate immune exposures; instead, reliance was placed on TCR beta sequences and their occurrence across donors. An earlier analysis of approximately 640 of the donors applied high-throughput TCR beta sequencing to assess whether each TCR beta V gene segment acted as functional or pseudogenic. Donor age, sex, ethnicity and CMV serostatus were compiled together with the repertoire data. A later genetic analysis used genome-wide SNP genotypes for about 65% of the roughly 700 donors, treating that subset as a discovery cohort. Every discovery cohort repertoire had been produced on one sequencing platform. HLA typing included class I and class II loci at four-digit resolution. Typing coverage varied by locus: roughly 629-640 donors for A, B, C, DRB1 and DQB1; 522 for DQA1; about 570 for DPA1; 450 to 480 for DPB1. Because of strong linkage in the cohort, roughly five DR-DQ haplotypes were treated as single units for association and clustering. Across around 400 genotyped donors of the cohort, an average of 235,054 unique TCR beta nucleotide sequences per donor were sequenced, and approximately 17% of those sequences were non-productive. What the work shows at the level of the full study, not this receptor alone: In an earlier analysis of 587 of the donors, most TCR beta V segments appeared in productive rearrangements about 87% or about 30% of the time, broadly matching IMGT annotations. This cohort had only TCR beta chains sequenced, and the lack of alpha or paired-chain data limited which features could be detected. In a later analysis, several top co-occurrence clusters were reported to appear linked to parvovirus B19, influenza, CMV and Epstein-Barr virus. A cluster of highly shared sequence variants was judged likely to be a technical artifact of the sequencing pipeline. For the cohort, immune exposure information was limited to CMV serostatus. A later analysis found that HLA-associated TCR beta chains were more clonally expanded and had lower generation probabilities than equally common non-associated chains. Across donors, most TCR sequences were observed very rarely, whereas some public TCRs were present in many individuals. Linkage disequilibrium might explain the correlated functional status among segregating V segments, but an unknown experimental factor could not be ruled out. Presence/absence analyses assumed roughly uniform sequencing depth across donors, an assumption that may not hold. In both the original and validation cohorts, the classifier was reported to diagnose cytomegalovirus status with high specificity and sensitivity. A total of fewer than 200 TCR beta chains were listed by the study as associated with cytomegalovirus. A further reported finding was that TCR beta sequences accurately predicted the HLA-A and HLA-B alleles for most subjects in the first cohort. According to the authors, the approach could potentially be generalized to other disease states and immunological phenotypes. Some 16 rarely observed V segments, including chromosome 9 orphons, were excluded from the earlier analysis of some 590 of the donors because counts were too low. When HLA alleles, especially DR and DQ, strongly co-occurred, attributing TCR associations to individual alleles was difficult. In a later analysis, the rate of TCR association differed among HLA loci, with DRB1 alleles having the most associated TCRs and HLA-C alleles having the fewest. V-gene and J-gene trimming of TCR beta chains was associated with a missense DCLRE1C variant in a later genetic analysis, and the association was replicated in an independent cohort. In a later analysis, some 17,000 TCR beta sequences were associated with specific HLA alleles at a false discovery rate of 0.05. Most CMV-associated TCR beta chains appeared to be HLA-restricted in a later analysis, and the HLA associations seemed to be driven largely by CMV exposure. In a later genetic analysis, fewer N-insertions in productive TCRs were reported among donors in an Asian-associated ancestry cluster than the roughly 700-donor mean. Because HLA typing was missing for some donors at each locus, association tests included only the typed subset. In vitro tests confirmed that a few of the cytomegalovirus-associated TCR beta chains recognize cytomegalovirus antigens.

The library came from the immunoSEQ multiplex PCR assay. For the multiplex PCR, a mixture combining 60 forward primers for TCR Vbeta segments and 13 reverse primers for TCR Jbeta segments was used. Amplification of the CDR3 region of rearranged TCR beta genes was performed with a multiplex PCR assay on genomic DNA. On the Illumina HiSeq System, the amplified TCR beta libraries were sequenced as 87-base-pair reads. Per the authors' processing: A later analysis tallied roughly 80 million unique TCR beta chains across the 700 or so repertoires, and approximately 12 million of those chains were shared by two or more donors. Raw reads were error-corrected and collapsed into unique sequences by a nearest-neighbor algorithm in which closely related sequences were merged to remove PCR and sequencing errors. CDR3 sequences were aligned to IMGT reference sequences to assign V, D and J gene segments. For a sequence to be retained, at least a six-nucleotide match to both a V gene segment and a J gene segment was required. Rearrangements were classified as productive when the CDR3 lacked stop codons and remained in frame with V and J, and all other rearrangements were classified as non-productive. CDR3 was defined by IMGT convention, running from the second conserved V-encoded cysteine to the conserved J-encoded phenylalanine. In an earlier analysis of roughly 580 of the donors, sequences lacking an unambiguous match to a single V gene segment were excluded. In an earlier analysis of roughly 500 of the donors, V segments were called functional above 56.7% productive rearrangements and were called segregating when the between-donor standard deviation exceeded 5%. A statistical classification framework was developed to diagnose cytomegalovirus status using the catalog of TCR beta chain sequences. A later analysis assigned V and J genes by comparing TCR nucleotide sequences with IMGT/GENE-DB human TR gene sequences. In a later analysis, CDR3 sequences and most-parsimonious VDJ recombination scenarios were assigned using the TCRdist pipeline. A later analysis defined each TCR beta chain by its CDR3 amino acid sequence plus V-gene family, and excluded reads lacking a unique V-gene family. To address suspected cross-contamination and a sequencing artifact, a later analysis removed approximately 600 highly shared, low-generation-probability nucleotide sequences. In a later analysis, a clonal expansion index for each public chain was calculated from normalized within-repertoire ranks of inferred template counts. In a later analysis, generation probabilities were computed using a VDJ recombination model fitted to out-of-frame rearrangements, and the results were checked against IGoR. In a later analysis, TCR-TCR, TCR-HLA and TCR-CMV co-occurrence was scored with hypergeometric tests, and a repertoire-size bias correction was applied to TCR pairs. False discovery rates were estimated in a later analysis by permuting HLA or CMV assignments 20 times. In a later analysis, co-occurring TCRs were grouped with DBSCAN, and TCRdist sequence similarity was added when clustering was performed within HLA-allele-positive subsets. Co-occurrence clustering excluded repertoires with fewer than 30,000 or more than 120,000 public chains, plus five with anomalous nucleotide sharing. Not all clones reach the TCRdb copy of this immuneACCESS table, which keeps in-frame sequences only. Checked studies attribute under half of the gap to unresolved V genes and leave the rest unexplained. For V, J and clone size, that table is used; D and trimming come from the DNA. In this sample the table shows roughly 61,000 clones, approximately 88% of which occur a single time. Of the sample, less than 1.6% falls within the top ten clones.

Remarks on this clone: Its antigen is currently not known. Base qualities are not recorded, but no much larger clone differs from it by a single base.

The cohort comprised 666 healthy bone marrow donors. At the time of sampling, every cohort member was nominally healthy, though immune exposures that went unrecorded were likely present. The donor was CMV seropositive and belonged to the group of 250 to 350 seropositive cohort members. A peripheral blood sample was provided by each donor, and peripheral blood mononuclear cells were used for TCR beta sequencing. The Qiagen DNeasy Blood Extraction Kit was used to extract genomic DNA from the blood cell samples. The specimen sequenced was PBMCs. The clonotype was recovered from a man in his thirties or forties in good health and CMV-seropositive.

The CDR3 protein: CASSLGRTEAFF. DNA sequence: TGTGCCAGCAGCTTAGGGAGGACTGAAGCTTTCTTT. The chain links TRBV7-9 with TRBJ1-1, with the identity of the D gene unclear. Cut back by 1 base and 5 bases, the V and J ends lie 5 bases apart. Including cysteine and phenylalanine, the CDR3 has 12 amino acids. Solely the CDR3 DNA is kept, with 36 bases framed from the first base. Based on the germline V gene (reference sequence), the CDR1 and CDR2 sequences are SEHNR and FQNEAQ.